These 10 T cell receptor beta chains originate from one sample sequenced in a study of T cell repertoires in cytomegalovirus infection. TCRdb fed the reads into MiXCR, producing one record per CDR3 protein. Of a few hundred thousand distinct CDR3 sequences detected, 40% appear once; the ten largest clones hold 48%. Antigens for these TCRs are unknown. Here the sequenced sample was cultured PBMCs, taken from culture after CMV antigen stimulation. These receptors were taken from a human donor in good health (CMV status not recorded). Some clones in this sample may be carry-over from other donors' samples.

V is TRBV5-1 and J is TRBJ2-5; a possible D gene is TRBD2 (6 bases). The CDR3 runs to 15 residues. The V end lost 2 bases, the J end lost 5 bases, and 16 bases lay between the germline ends. Germline CDR1 and CDR2: SGHRS and YFSETQ. Here the CDR3 DNA reads TGCGCCAGCAGCTTATGGAGGGGTGAGGCCGAGACCCAGTACTTC. This sequence encodes CASSLWRGEAETQYF.

This clonotype was seen more than once but under ten times. V gene TRBV7-2 combines with J gene TRBJ2-7; 7 positions match TRBD1. Germline CDR1 SGHTA, CDR2 FQGNSA. Trimming at V came to 2 bases and at J to 0 bases, leaving 4 bases not matched to a gene. The length of the CDR3 is 15 residues. CDR3 in DNA: TGTGCCAGCAGCTTAAGCAGGGGGAGCTCCTACGAGCAGTACTTC. It encodes CASSLSRGSSYEQYF.

The rearrangement joins TRBV5-4 to TRBJ1-2; maybe TRBD1 (6 bases). Trimming shortened V by 4 bases and J by 4 bases, and 17 bases separated the two germline ends. Per germline, CDR1 SGHNT and CDR2 YYREEE (reference sequence). This CDR3 has 15 amino acids. This chain's CDR3 is CASSNRDTHLYGYTF. In DNA form, the CDR3 reads TGTGCCAGCAGCAATCGGGACACCCACCTCTATGGCTACACCTTC.

This chain links TRBV19 with TRBJ1-6; the D is unclear. Germline V lookup: CDR1 LNHDA, CDR2 SQIVND (reference sequence). The CDR3 spans 18 residues. Trimming took 4 bases from V and 1 from J, leaving 17 bases between them. Here the CDR3 DNA reads TGTGCCAGTAGTACCTTCGGCGGTAGGAGGTCCTATAATTCACCCCTCCACTTT. This gives the protein CASSTFGGRRSYNSPLHF.

This chain joins TRBV20-1 and TRBJ2-3; 12 bases match TRBD2. CDR1 and CDR2 (germline): DFQATT, SNEGSKA (reference sequence). This CDR3 comprises 17 residues. The trim removed 4 bases at V and 5 bases at J, leaving 13 bases unmatched. The CDR3 DNA reads TGCAGTGCTACTAAACCGGGACTAGCGGGTGGGATAGATACGCAGTATTTT. Encoded protein: CSATKPGLAGGIDTQYF.

The sample holds a few counts of this clonotype. V gene TRBV27 combines with J gene TRBJ2-1, with D possibly being TRBD1 (5 bases). This CDR3 has 15 residues. Trimming left V 2 bases short and J 3 bases short, with 11 bases between. Germline loops: CDR1 MNHEY, CDR2 SMNVEV (reference sequence). The CDR3 loop is CASSLPPRGYNEQFF. The CDR3 DNA follows: TGTGCCAGCAGTTTACCCCCTAGGGGCTACAATGAGCAGTTCTTC.

The gene calls are TRBV6-2 or TRBV6-3 and TRBJ2-1; 8 bases agree with TRBD2. Trimming at V came to 8 bases and at J to 5 bases, leaving 5 bases not matched to a gene. CDR1 and CDR2 (germline): MNHEY, SVGEGT. The CDR3 runs 13 residues. The chain's CDR3 is CASRGLGDNEQFF. In nucleotides, the CDR3 is TGTGCCAGCCGGGGACTAGGGGACAATGAGCAGTTCTTC.

The chain uses TRBV6-2 or TRBV6-3 and TRBJ1-5; TRBD1 aligns across 9 bases. The V gene's germline CDR1 is MNHEY and CDR2 SVGEGT. J was trimmed by 9 bases and V by 5 bases; bases with no gene match: 14. This CDR3 has 16 amino acids. CDR3 sequence (DNA): TGTGCCAGCAGTCAGGACAGGGGCCCGGTTTATCGGCCCCAGCATTTT. Protein product: CASSQDRGPVYRPQHF.

In nucleotides, the CDR3 is TGTGCCAGCAGTTTTTCCAGCACCGGGACTTTCTATAGCAATCAGCCCCAGCATTTT. This translates into CASSFSSTGTFYSNQPQHF. The rearrangement uses TRBV6-8 and TRBJ1-5; D might be TRBD1 (5 bases). V was cut by 4 bases and J by 0 bases, with 22 bases left in between. The germline gives CDR1 MNHGY, CDR2 SAAAGT. This CDR3 has 19 residues.

As concerns this clonotype: The missing conserved phenylalanine or tryptophan at the end of this CDR3 makes a read error likely. The chain is built from TRBV11-2 and TRBJ1-2; unclear D gene. V gave up 1 base and J gave up 6 bases, with 9 bases separating them. Germline V gene data show CDR1 as SGHAT and CDR2 as FQNNGV. The CDR3 has 13 amino acids. The CDR3 sequence: CASSLVLGNGYTL. CDR3 nucleotides: TGTGCCAGCAGCTTAGTTTTAGGGAATGGCTACACCCTC.